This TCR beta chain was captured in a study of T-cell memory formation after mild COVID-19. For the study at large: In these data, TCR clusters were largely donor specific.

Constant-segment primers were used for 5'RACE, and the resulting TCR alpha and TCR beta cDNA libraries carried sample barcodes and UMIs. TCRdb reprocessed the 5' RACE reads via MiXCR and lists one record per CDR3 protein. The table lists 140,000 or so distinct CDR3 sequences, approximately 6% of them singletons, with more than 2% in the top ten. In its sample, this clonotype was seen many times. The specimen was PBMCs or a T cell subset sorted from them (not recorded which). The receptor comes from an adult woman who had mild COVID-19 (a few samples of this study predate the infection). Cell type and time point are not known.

This CDR3 reads CASSPGQGLYGYTF. The CDR3 DNA reads TGTGCCAGCAGCCCCGGACAGGGTCTCTATGGCTACACCTTC. The chain joins TRBV7-3 to TRBJ1-2, with 8 bases fitting TRBD1. Per germline, CDR1 SGHTA and CDR2 FQGTGA. The CDR3 length is 14 residues. V was pared by 5 bases and J by 4 bases, with 6 bases of the junction left unmatched.